Listed below are T cell receptor beta chains from one sample, sequenced in a study of T cells after yellow fever vaccination. TCRdb re-called the 5' RACE reads through MiXCR, storing one row per CDR3 protein. The repertoire holds about 240,000 distinct CDR3 sequences, with less than 9% as singletons. The material was CD4+ T cells sorted from PBMCs, obtained 15 days after the yellow fever booster vaccination. Receptors originate from a man aged 30 to 45 who received the YFV17D yellow fever vaccine. CDR3s include the opening cysteine and the closing phenylalanine or tryptophan. D genes are given only for firm matches. For some rows the clone size is stated as once, few or many, or as a class when expanded; others skip it.

V	D	size	J	DNA	CDR3
TRBV21-1	NA	NA	TRBJ2-5	TGTGCCAGCAGTCCCTGCGACAGGGCCTTCCAGTACTTC	CASSPCDRAFQYF
TRBV20-1	TRBD1	NA	TRBJ1-2	TGCAGTGCTAGAGTCCTTAAGGGGGCGAGGGGCTACACCTTC	CSARVLKGARGYTF
TRBV20-1	NA	many	TRBJ1-6	TGCAGTGCTAGAAGTCAGTTGGATTCACCCCTCCACTTT	CSARSQLDSPLHF
TRBV5-6	NA	NA	TRBJ1-1	TGTGCCAGCAGCAACATACAGGGACAGAACACTGAAGCTTTCTTT	CASSNIQGQNTEAFF
TRBV19	NA	few	TRBJ2-1	TGTGCCAGTACCCGGGGGATAACCTACAATGAGCAGTTCTTC	CASTRGITYNEQFF
TRBV5-4	TRBD2	few	TRBJ2-7	TGTGCCAGCAGCCCGGGCGGACTAGCGGGGACTGCCTACGAGCAGTACTTC	CASSPGGLAGTAYEQYF
TRBV18	NA	many	TRBJ2-1	TGTGCCAGCTCACCCCAGGTGGCGGAGTACAATGAGCAGTTCTTC	CASSPQVAEYNEQFF
TRBV15	NA	few	TRBJ2-1	TGTGCCACCAGCAATACGCCCCGGTCGGAGCAGTTCTTC	CATSNTPRSEQFF
TRBV28	NA	few	TRBJ1-1	TGTGCCAGCAGTTCTTTCCCTGAAGCTTTCTTT	CASSSFPEAFF
TRBV20-1	NA	many	TRBJ1-1	TGCAGCTCCGGACGTACTTTGGGCACTGAAGCTTTCTTT	CSSGRTLGTEAFF
TRBV29-1	TRBD2	few	TRBJ2-1	TGCAGCGTTAATGGACTAGCGGGACCCTCGGATGAGCAGTTCTTC	CSVNGLAGPSDEQFF
TRBV20-1	TRBD2	few	TRBJ2-1	TGCAGTGCTATTAGGCTAGCGGGAGGGATCTACAATGAGCAGTTCTTC	CSAIRLAGGIYNEQFF
TRBV2	TRBD1	few	TRBJ2-7	TGTGCCAGCAAGGGGGACAGGGCGTCCTACGAGCAGTACTTC	CASKGDRASYEQYF
TRBV28	NA	many	TRBJ1-1	TGTGCCAGCAGCAACCCGGGGGCGGGGGGCTCTGAAGCTTTCTTT	CASSNPGAGGSEAFF
TRBV12-3/TRBV12-4	NA	many	TRBJ2-3	TGTGCCAGCAGTGCTAACACAGATACGCAGTATTTT	CASSANTDTQYF
TRBV11-2	NA	many	TRBJ2-7	TGTGCCAGCAGCCAACAGGGCGAGCAGTACTTC	CASSQQGEQYF
TRBV20-1	NA	few	TRBJ1-1	TGCAGTGCTAGAGATCACCCCGGGGGGGCTTTCTTT	CSARDHPGGAFF
TRBV29-1	TRBD2	many	TRBJ2-3	TGCAGCGTGGGAGCGGGAGGGGACGATACGCAGTATTTT	CSVGAGGDDTQYF
TRBV28	TRBD1	few	TRBJ1-1	TGTGCCAGCAGTTTAGTCACAGGGGCGGTGGAAACTGAAGCTTTCTTT	CASSLVTGAVETEAFF
TRBV6-6	NA	many	TRBJ2-7	TGTGCCAGCAGTCGTGACCAGAACTACGAGCAGTACTTC	CASSRDQNYEQYF
TRBV7-2	NA	few	TRBJ2-1	TGTGCCAGCAGCTTTGACAGGTATTCCTACAATGAGCAGTTCTTC	CASSFDRYSYNEQFF
TRBV20-1	NA	few	TRBJ2-5	TGCAGTGGTACTCGGATACAAGAGACCCAGTACTTC	CSGTRIQETQYF
TRBV4-2	NA	NA	TRBJ2-3	TGTGCCAGCAGTTCCCGCCAGGGGGGGACAGATACGCAGTATTTT	CASSSRQGGTDTQYF
TRBV5-5	TRBD2	many	TRBJ2-7	TGTGCCAGCAGCCACGGGACTAGCGGGAGTTGGACCTACGAGCAGTACTTC	CASSHGTSGSWTYEQYF
TRBV7-3	NA	NA	TRBJ2-1	TGTGCCAGCAGCTTAAGTGGGCTAGCCGATAAGCAGTTCTTC	CASSLSGLADKQFF
TRBV3-1	NA	NA	TRBJ2-7	TGTGCCAGCAGCCAAGCTCGTCCGGTGACACTTCCCTACGAGCAGTACTTC	CASSQARPVTLPYEQYF
TRBV5-1	NA	many	TRBJ1-2	TGCGCCAGCAGCGAAGTATTGGACGGTGGGGGCTACACCTTC	CASSEVLDGGGYTF
TRBV6-5	TRBD1	few	TRBJ1-2	TGTGCCAGCAGTTCTGGGGACAGAGACTACTATGGCTACACCTTC	CASSSGDRDYYGYTF
TRBV4-3	TRBD2	NA	TRBJ2-1	TGCGCCAGCAGCCCCCAGGGACTAGGTCTTCATGAGCAGTTCTTC	CASSPQGLGLHEQFF
TRBV29-1	NA	many	TRBJ1-5	TGCAGCGTTGCACCGAGCGGTTCCAATCAGCCCCAGCATTTT	CSVAPSGSNQPQHF
TRBV20-1	NA	NA	TRBJ2-7	TGCAGTGCTAGAGCCTTCACTCGGGACTACGAGCAGTACTTC	CSARAFTRDYEQYF
TRBV6-5	NA	few	TRBJ2-1	TGTGCCAGCGCGGGGACGGCCTTCTATGACAATGAGCAGTTCTTC	CASAGTAFYDNEQFF
TRBV28	NA	NA	TRBJ1-1	TGTGCCAGCAGTTTAGAGGTGGGAAGAGCTTTCTTT	CASSLEVGRAFF
TRBV15	NA	many	TRBJ1-6	TGTGCCACCAGCAGAGGACCTGTAGCCGGGGGCTATAATTCACCCCTCCACTTT	CATSRGPVAGGYNSPLHF
TRBV5-1	NA	NA	TRBJ1-4	TGCGCCAGCAGCTTGGAGCCAGGAGCTAATGAAAAACTGTTTTTT	CASSLEPGANEKLFF
TRBV11-3	TRBD1	many	TRBJ2-7	TGTGCCAGCAGCTTAGCCGGGACAGGGGACTACGAGCAGTACTTC	CASSLAGTGDYEQYF
TRBV20-1	NA	NA	TRBJ2-7	TGCAGTGCAAAACGGAGGAGCTCCTACGAGCAGTACTTC	CSAKRRSSYEQYF
TRBV6-2/TRBV6-3	TRBD2	many	TRBJ2-7	TGTGCCAGCAGTTACCGAGGACTAGCGCCATACGAGCAGTACTTC	CASSYRGLAPYEQYF
TRBV18	TRBD1	few	TRBJ1-5	TGTGCCAGCTCACCTGACAGGGCGAATCAGCCCCAGCATTTT	CASSPDRANQPQHF
TRBV27	NA	NA	TRBJ2-6	TGTGCCAGCAGTCAGTCCGGGACGGGGGGCTCGATGGCCAACGTCCTGACTTTC	CASSQSGTGGSMANVLTF
TRBV20-1	NA	NA	TRBJ1-1	TGCAGTGCTAGAGCCACAGGGAAGGCTGAAGCTTTCTTT	CSARATGKAEAFF
TRBV6-2/TRBV6-3	TRBD2	NA	TRBJ2-1	TGTGCCAGCAGTTACTTACACTGGACTAGCGGGAGCTACAATGAGCAGTTCTTC	CASSYLHWTSGSYNEQFF
TRBV5-1	NA	once	TRBJ2-2	TGCGCCAGCAGCACTGGACAGTTCAACACCGGGGAGCTGTTTTTT	CASSTGQFNTGELFF
TRBV3-1	TRBD2	NA	TRBJ2-3	TGTGCCAGCAGCCAAGGACTAGCTCTTGCGGTAGATACGCAGTATTTT	CASSQGLALAVDTQYF
TRBV3-1	NA	few	TRBJ1-5	TGTGCCAGCAGCCAGGGACACGGGGGGCAGCCCCAGCATTTT	CASSQGHGGQPQHF
TRBV5-4	TRBD2	few	TRBJ2-2	TGTGCCAGCAGCTTGCTCTCCGGGACTAGGGGTGGGGAGCTGTTTTTT	CASSLLSGTRGGELFF
TRBV10-3	NA	many	TRBJ2-1	TGTGCCATCAGTGAGAGACTGGCGGGATACAATGAGCAGTTCTTC	CAISERLAGYNEQFF
TRBV2	TRBD2	many	TRBJ2-1	TGTGCCAGCGCCGGGACTAGCGGGAGTAGTGAGCAGTTCTTC	CASAGTSGSSEQFF
TRBV20-1	TRBD1	few	TRBJ2-7	TGCAGTGCAGCCGGGACAGGGGGCGTCGAGCAGTACTTC	CSAAGTGGVEQYF
TRBV20-1	NA	many	TRBJ1-4	TGCAGTGCTAGACGGGGGGCAAATGAAAAACTGTTTTTT	CSARRGANEKLFF
TRBV6-1	NA	NA	TRBJ2-1	TGTGCCAGCAGCCTCTCCCTAGCGTTGGATGAGCAGTTCTTC	CASSLSLALDEQFF
TRBV7-2	NA	many	TRBJ2-7	TGTGCCAGCAGTGAAGGGGCTTGGCACGAGCAGTACTTC	CASSEGAWHEQYF
TRBV7-8	NA	NA	TRBJ2-5	TGTGCCAGCAGCTTAGTTGGGGGAGAATGGGAGACCCAGTACTTC	CASSLVGGEWETQYF
TRBV20-1	NA	NA	TRBJ2-3	TGCAGTGCTATAGATCTTCTCCCGGATACGCAGTATTTT	CSAIDLLPDTQYF
TRBV5-6	NA	few	TRBJ2-1	TGTGCCAGCAGCATAGCAGGCGGTTTCAATGAGCAGTTCTTC	CASSIAGGFNEQFF
TRBV5-1	NA	many	TRBJ2-1	TGCGCCAGCAGCTCCCACAATGAGCAGTTCTTC	CASSSHNEQFF
TRBV20-1	NA	many	TRBJ2-3	TGCAGTGCTAGAGAACACGGCTCAGATACGCAGTATTTT	CSAREHGSDTQYF
TRBV5-1	NA	NA	TRBJ2-7	TGCGCCAGCAGCTTGGGGGGACAAAGATTTAGCTCCTACGAGCAGTACTTC	CASSLGGQRFSSYEQYF
TRBV20-1	NA	few	TRBJ2-7	TGCAGTGCTAGAGATCCTCAGGAAGACGAGCAGTACTTC	CSARDPQEDEQYF
TRBV5-4	NA	NA	TRBJ2-1	TGTGCCAGCAGCCGCGATAGCGGTTCCTACAATGAGCAGTTCTTC	CASSRDSGSYNEQFF